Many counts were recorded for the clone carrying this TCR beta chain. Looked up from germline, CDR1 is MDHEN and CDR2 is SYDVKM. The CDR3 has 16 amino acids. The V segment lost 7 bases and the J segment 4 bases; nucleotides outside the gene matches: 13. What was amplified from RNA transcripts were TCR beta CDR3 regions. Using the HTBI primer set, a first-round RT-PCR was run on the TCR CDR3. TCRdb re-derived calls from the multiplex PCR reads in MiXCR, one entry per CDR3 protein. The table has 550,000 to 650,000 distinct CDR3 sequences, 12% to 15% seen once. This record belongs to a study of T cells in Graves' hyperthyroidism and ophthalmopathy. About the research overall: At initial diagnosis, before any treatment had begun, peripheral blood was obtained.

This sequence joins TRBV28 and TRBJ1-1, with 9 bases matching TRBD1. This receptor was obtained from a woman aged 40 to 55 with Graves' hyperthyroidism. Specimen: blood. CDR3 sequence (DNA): TGTGCCAGCATCTCCCTCACAGGGGGCGAGGGCACTGAAGCTTTCTTT. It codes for CASISLTGGEGTEAFF.